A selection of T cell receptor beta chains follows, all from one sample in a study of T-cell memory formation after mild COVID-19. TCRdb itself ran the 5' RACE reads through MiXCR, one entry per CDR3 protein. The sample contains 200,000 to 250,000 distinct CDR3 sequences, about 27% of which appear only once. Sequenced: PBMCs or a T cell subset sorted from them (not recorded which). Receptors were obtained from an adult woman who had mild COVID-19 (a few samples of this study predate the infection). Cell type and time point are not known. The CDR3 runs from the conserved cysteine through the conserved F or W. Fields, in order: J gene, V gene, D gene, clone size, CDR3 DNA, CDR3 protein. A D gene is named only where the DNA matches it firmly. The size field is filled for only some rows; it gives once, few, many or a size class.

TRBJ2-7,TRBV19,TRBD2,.,TGTGCCAGTAGTCCTGGGAGCGGGGACTACGAGCAGTACTTC,CASSPGSGDYEQYF
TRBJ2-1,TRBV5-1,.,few,TGCGCCAGCAGCTTGAGGAGCGGAGGGTACAATGAGCAGTTCTTC,CASSLRSGGYNEQFF
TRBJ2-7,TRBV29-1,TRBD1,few,TGCAGCGCCCAACCGGGGACAGGGGGCTTCGACGAGCAGTACTTC,CSAQPGTGGFDEQYF
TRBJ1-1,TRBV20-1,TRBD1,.,TGCAGTGCTAGAGATAGGGACAGGGCTAGCACTGAAGCTTTCTTT,CSARDRDRASTEAFF
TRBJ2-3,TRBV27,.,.,TGTGCCAGCAGTACCCCCCCTACAGATACGCAGTATTTT,CASSTPPTDTQYF
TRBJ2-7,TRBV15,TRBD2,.,TGTGCCACCAGGGCGGGAGGGCCTCAATACGAGCAGTACTTC,CATRAGGPQYEQYF
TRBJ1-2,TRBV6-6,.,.,TGTGCCAGCAGTCAACCACCACTGGGATATGATGGCTACACCTTC,CASSQPPLGYDGYTF
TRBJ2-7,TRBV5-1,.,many,TGTGCCAGCAGTGTAGGGGGAGCCTACGAGCAGTACTTC,CASSVGGAYEQYF
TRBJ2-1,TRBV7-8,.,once,TGTGCCAGCAGCTTAGTGAGTAGCAAGGCAGACCTATTC,CASSLVSSKADLF
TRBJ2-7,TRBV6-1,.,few,TGTGCCAGCAGTGAGTCCAGGCCCTACGAGCAGTACTTC,CASSESRPYEQYF
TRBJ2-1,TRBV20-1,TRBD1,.,TGCAGTGCTAGAACAGGGGGCAGCTACAATGAGCAGTTCTTC,CSARTGGSYNEQFF
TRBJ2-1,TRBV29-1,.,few,TGCAGCACCCTAATCTACAATGAGCAGTTCTTC,CSTLIYNEQFF
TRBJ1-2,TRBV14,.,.,TGTGCCAGCAGCCAAGTCGGGTCAAATGGCTACACCTTC,CASSQVGSNGYTF
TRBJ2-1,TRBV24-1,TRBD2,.,TGTGCCACCTCTAGCGGGGGGGCGAGTTTTGAGCAGTTCTTC,CATSSGGASFEQFF
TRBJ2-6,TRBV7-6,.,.,TGTGCCAGCAGCCCCGAGGCGGGGAGCTCTGGGGCCAACGTCCTGACTTTC,CASSPEAGSSGANVLTF
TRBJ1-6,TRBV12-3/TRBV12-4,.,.,TGTGCCAGCAGTTTTGCAGGCGGGAAATCACCCCTCCACTTT,CASSFAGGKSPLHF
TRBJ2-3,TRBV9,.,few,TGTGCCAGCAGCGTAGGAGGGCAGGCCACAGATACGCAGTATTTT,CASSVGGQATDTQYF
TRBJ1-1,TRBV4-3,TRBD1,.,TGCGCCAGCAACTTCGACAGGGGGAACACTGAAGCTTTCTTT,CASNFDRGNTEAFF
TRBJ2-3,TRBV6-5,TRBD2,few,TGTGCCAGCAGTCGGACTAGCGGGGGGGCCGGGGGCACAGATACGCAGTATTTT,CASSRTSGGAGGTDTQYF
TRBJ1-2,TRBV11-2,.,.,TGTGCCAGCAGCTTAGACCGGGACAAGTATGGCTACACCTTC,CASSLDRDKYGYTF
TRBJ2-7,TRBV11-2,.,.,TGTGCCAGCAGGCTCGCCCGGGGGCGGGAGTCTGCCGAGGAACAGTACTTC,CASRLARGRESAEEQYF
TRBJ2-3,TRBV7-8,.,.,TGTGCCAGCAGCCCCGGTCGCTCTAGCACAGATACGCAGTATTTT,CASSPGRSSTDTQYF
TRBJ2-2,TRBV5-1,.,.,TGCGCCAGCAGCTTGGCCGGGACCACCGGGGAGCTGTTTTTT,CASSLAGTTGELFF
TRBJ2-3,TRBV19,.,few,TGTGCCAGTAGGCAGCTCTATACGCAGTATTTT,CASRQLYTQYF
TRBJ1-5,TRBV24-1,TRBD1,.,TGTGCCACCCTACGACGGAATCCCGGGGACAGGGGTCAGAGTCAGCCCCAGCATTTT,CATLRRNPGDRGQSQPQHF
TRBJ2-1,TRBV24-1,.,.,TGTGCCACCAGTAGCTCCTACAATGAGCAGTTCTTC,CATSSSYNEQFF